Detailed here is one T cell receptor (beta chain). Its cognate antigen is unknown. Mouse names are used for the genes. Read coverage stops 4 residues before the CDR3 terminus; the germline J gene supplies the remainder. Sequencing relied on a cDNA template that was reverse transcribed from extracted RNA. The repertoire was sequenced with immunoSEQ multiplex PCR; TCRdb's copy has only in-frame clones and lacks some. This sample includes about 18,000 clones with no singletons; its ten biggest clones take up 25% to 40%. This sample stems from a study of CD8+ T cells in alopecia areata. Whole-study context: Female C3H/HeJ mice aged about 6-11 weeks received skin from roughly 6-12-month-old C3H/HeJ donors with spontaneous alopecia.

Sorting of pooled cutaneous lymph node cells used CD4, CD8alpha, NKG2D, NKG2ACE and other markers. Broader study findings: It was lesional scalp, especially alopecia totalis/universalis, that showed higher clonality than normal scalp. Scalp sample data also include resident alphabeta T cells from normal skin.

V lost 5 bases and J lost 1; bases outside the gene matches: 0. The CDR3 extends over 14 amino acids. Germline V gene data show CDR1 as NNHDY and CDR2 as SYVADS. The sequence came from a C3H/HeJ mouse with alopecia areata. Mouse MHC haplotype: H2-k. V usage is TRBV13-3 and J usage is TRBJ2-1; 10 bases are shared with TRBD2. The specimen sequenced was CD8+ T cells sorted from a lymph node. The covered CDR3 bases are TGTGCCAGCAGGACTGGGGGGAACTATGCT. Translated, it gives CASRTGGNYA. The entire CDR3 protein reads CASRTGGNYAEQFF.